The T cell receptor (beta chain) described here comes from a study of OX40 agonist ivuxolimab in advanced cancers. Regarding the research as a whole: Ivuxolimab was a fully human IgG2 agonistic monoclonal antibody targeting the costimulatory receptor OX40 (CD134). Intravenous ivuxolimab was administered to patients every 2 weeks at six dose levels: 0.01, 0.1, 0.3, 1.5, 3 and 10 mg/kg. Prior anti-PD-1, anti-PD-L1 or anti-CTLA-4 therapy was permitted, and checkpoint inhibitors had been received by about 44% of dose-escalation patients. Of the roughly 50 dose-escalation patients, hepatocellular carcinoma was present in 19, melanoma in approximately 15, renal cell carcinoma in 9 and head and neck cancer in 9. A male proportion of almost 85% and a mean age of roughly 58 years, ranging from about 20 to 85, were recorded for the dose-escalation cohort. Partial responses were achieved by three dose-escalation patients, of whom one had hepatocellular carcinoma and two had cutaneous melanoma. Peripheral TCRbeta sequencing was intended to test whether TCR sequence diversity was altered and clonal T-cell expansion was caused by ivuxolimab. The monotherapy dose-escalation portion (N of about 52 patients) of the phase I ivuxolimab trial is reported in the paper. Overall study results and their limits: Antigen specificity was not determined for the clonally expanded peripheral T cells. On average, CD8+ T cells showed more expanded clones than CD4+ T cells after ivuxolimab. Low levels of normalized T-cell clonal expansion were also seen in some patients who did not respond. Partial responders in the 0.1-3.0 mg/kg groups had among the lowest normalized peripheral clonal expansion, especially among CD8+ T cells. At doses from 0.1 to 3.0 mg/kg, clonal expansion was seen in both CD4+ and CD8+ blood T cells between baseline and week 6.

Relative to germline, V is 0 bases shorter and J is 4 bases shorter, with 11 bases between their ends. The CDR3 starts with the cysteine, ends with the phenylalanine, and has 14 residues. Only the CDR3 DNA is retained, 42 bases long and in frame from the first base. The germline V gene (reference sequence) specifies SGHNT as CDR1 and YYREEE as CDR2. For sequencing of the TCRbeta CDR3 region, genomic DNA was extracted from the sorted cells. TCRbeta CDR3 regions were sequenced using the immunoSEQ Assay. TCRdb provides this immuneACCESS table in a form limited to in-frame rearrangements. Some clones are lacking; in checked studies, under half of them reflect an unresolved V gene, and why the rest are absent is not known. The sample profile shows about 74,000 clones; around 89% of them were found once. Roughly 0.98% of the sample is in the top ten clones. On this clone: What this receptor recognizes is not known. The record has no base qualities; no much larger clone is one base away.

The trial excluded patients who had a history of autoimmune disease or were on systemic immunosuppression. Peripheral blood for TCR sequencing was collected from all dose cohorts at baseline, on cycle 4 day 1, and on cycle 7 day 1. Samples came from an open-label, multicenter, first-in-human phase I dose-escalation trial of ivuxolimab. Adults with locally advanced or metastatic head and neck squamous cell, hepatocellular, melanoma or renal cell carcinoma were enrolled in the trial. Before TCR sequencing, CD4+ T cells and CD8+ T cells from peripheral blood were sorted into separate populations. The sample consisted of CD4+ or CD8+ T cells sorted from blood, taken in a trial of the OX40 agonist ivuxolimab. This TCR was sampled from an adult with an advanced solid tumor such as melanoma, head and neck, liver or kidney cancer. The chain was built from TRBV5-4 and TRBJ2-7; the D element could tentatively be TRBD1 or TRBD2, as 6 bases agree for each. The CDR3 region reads CASSLGGAGYEQYF. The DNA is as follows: TGTGCCAGCAGCTTGGGGGGGGCGGGATACGAGCAGTACTTC. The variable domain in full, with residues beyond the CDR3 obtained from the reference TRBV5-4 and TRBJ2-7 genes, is ETGVTQSPTHLIKTRGQQVTLRCSSQSGHNTVSWYQQALGQGPQFIFQYYREEENGRGNFPPRFSGLQFPNYSSELNVNALELDDSALYLCASSLGGAGYEQYFGPGTRLTVT.